This entry features one T cell receptor beta chain sequence. Its antigen remains unknown. This entry is derived from a study of T cell repertoires in cytomegalovirus infection. The wider study: Public TCR beta signatures were indicative of both CMV infection and a matching HLA type. Study-wide findings and caveats: CMV carriers with the relevant HLA were identified by cumulative public TCR beta family frequency. The ex vivo response was dominated by HLA-C-restricted CMV-specific TCR beta clonotypes.

TCRdb processed the reads anew with MiXCR; each CDR3 protein has one entry. The data hold 250,000 to 300,000 distinct CDR3 sequences, with roughly 23% observed a single time. The CDR3 length is 14 residues. Germline values: CDR1 MNHEY, CDR2 SMNVEV (reference sequence). V was trimmed by 4 bases and J by 15 bases, leaving 19 bases between them. Sequencing was performed on PBMCs. The TCR sequence derives from a human donor in good health (CMV status not recorded). Some clones in this sample may be carry-over from other donors' samples. The V and J genes are TRBV27 and TRBJ1-6; D uncertain. The CDR3 nucleotides read TGTGCCAGCAGTTCAAATTCTACCCCTCGGGACCTCCACTTT. It specifies CASSSNSTPRDLHF.